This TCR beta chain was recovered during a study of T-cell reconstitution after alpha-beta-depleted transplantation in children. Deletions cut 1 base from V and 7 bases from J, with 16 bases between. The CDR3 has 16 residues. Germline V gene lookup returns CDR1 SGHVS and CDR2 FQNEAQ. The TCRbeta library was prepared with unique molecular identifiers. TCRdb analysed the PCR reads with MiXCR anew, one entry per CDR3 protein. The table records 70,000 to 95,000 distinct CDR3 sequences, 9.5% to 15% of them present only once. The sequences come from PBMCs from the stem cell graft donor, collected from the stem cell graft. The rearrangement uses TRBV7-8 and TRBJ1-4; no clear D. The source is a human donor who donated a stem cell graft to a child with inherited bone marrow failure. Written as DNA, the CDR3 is TGTGCCAGCAGCTTAGGTTTTGAGGGAGATAGTGAAAAACTGTTTTTT. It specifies CASSLGFEGDSEKLFF.